A few counts support the clone carrying this TCR beta chain. The data were obtained in a study of T-cell reconstitution after alpha-beta-depleted transplantation in children. Preparing the TCRbeta library involved the use of unique molecular identifiers. One entry per CDR3 protein, called by TCRdb with MiXCR from the PCR reads. The data show roughly 500,000 distinct CDR3 sequences, around 12% seen once. Trimming took off 3 bases at V and 0 bases at J, with 9 bases between the two ends. In germline, CDR1 is LNHNV, CDR2 YYDKDF (reference sequence). This CDR3 region has 15 residues. This chain joins TRBV15 and TRBJ2-1; D gene unclear. The sequencing here drew on PBMCs from the stem cell graft donor, taken from the stem cell graft. The clonotype was recovered from a human donor who donated a stem cell graft to a child with combined immunodeficiency. The CDR3 is CATSSRVDSYNEQFF. CDR3 sequence (DNA): TGTGCCACCAGCAGCCGAGTCGACTCCTACAATGAGCAGTTCTTC. Based on the CDR3 plus reference TRBV15 and TRBJ2-1, the full variable domain is DAMVIQNPRYQVTQFGKPVTLSCSQTLNHNVMYWYQQKSSQAPKLLFHYYDKDFNNEADTPDNFQSRRPNTSFCFLDIRSPGLGDTAMYLCATSSRVDSYNEQFFGPGTRLTVL.